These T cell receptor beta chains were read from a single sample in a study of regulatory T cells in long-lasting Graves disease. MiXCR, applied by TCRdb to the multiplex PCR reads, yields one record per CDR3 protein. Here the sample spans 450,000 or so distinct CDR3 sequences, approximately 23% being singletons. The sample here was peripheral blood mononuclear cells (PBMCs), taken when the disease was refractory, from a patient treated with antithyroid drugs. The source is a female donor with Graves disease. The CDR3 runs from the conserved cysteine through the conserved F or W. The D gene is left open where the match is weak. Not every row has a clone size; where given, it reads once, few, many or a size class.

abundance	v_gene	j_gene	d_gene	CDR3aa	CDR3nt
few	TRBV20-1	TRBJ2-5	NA	CSARDDYLQETQYF	TGCAGTGCTAGAGATGACTATCTCCAAGAGACCCAGTACTTC
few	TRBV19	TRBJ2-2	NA	CASSIGQSRANTGELFF	TGTGCCAGTAGTATCGGGCAGTCCCGAGCGAACACCGGGGAGCTGTTTTTT
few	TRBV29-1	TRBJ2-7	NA	CSVEQSYEQYF	TGCAGCGTTGAACAGTCCTACGAGCAGTACTTC
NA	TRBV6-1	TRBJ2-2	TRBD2	CASSKGLAGGNTGELFF	TGTGCCAGCAGTAAAGGACTAGCGGGGGGAAACACCGGGGAGCTGTTTTTT
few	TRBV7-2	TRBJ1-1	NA	CASSSETTLNTEAFF	TGTGCCAGCAGCTCAGAGACAACTTTGAACACTGAAGCTTTCTTT
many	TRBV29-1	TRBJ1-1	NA	CSVDRGQNTEAFF	TGCAGCGTTGACAGGGGCCAGAACACTGAAGCTTTCTTT
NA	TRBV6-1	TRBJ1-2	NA	CASGYVGLRRNGYTF	TGTGCCAGCGGATACGTGGGTCTCAGGCGGAATGGCTACACCTTC
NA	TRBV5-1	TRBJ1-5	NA	CASSLGGGRDNQPQHF	TGCGCCAGCAGCTTGGGGGGGGGCAGGGACAATCAGCCCCAGCATTTT
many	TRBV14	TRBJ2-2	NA	CASSPGTPNTGELFF	TGTGCCAGCAGCCCCGGGACCCCGAACACCGGGGAGCTGTTTTTT
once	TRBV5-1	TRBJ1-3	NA	CASSLVAGPVFNSGNTIYF	TGCGCCAGCAGCTTGGTGGCGGGACCCGTATTCAACTCTGGAAACACCATATATTTT
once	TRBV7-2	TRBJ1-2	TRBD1	CASSPDRVIFNGYTF	TGTGCCAGCAGCCCAGACAGGGTGATATTCAATGGCTACACCTTC
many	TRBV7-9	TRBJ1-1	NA	CASSQPGTEAFF	TGTGCCAGCAGCCAACCTGGAACTGAAGCTTTCTTT
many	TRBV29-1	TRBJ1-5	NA	CSVDLGKGNQPQHF	TGCAGCGTTGACTTAGGGAAAGGCAATCAGCCCCAGCATTTT
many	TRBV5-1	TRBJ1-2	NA	CASSLGGDRDGYTF	TGCGCCAGCAGCTTGGGTGGTGATCGAGATGGCTACACCTTC
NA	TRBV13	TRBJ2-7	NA	CASSFGADEQYF	TGTGCCAGCAGCTTTGGAGCGGACGAGCAGTACTTC
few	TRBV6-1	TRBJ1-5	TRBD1	CASSFDRDYQPQHF	TGTGCCAGCAGCTTTGACAGGGACTATCAGCCCCAGCATTTT
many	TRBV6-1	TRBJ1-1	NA	CASESGVRRAFF	TGTGCCAGTGAATCAGGGGTCAGACGAGCTTTCTTT
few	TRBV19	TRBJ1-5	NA	CASNTYYSNQPQHF	TGTGCCAGTAATACATACTATAGCAATCAGCCCCAGCATTTT
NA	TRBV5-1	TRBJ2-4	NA	CASSAGRVLAKNIQYF	TGCGCCAGCAGCGCCGGGCGTGTTCTAGCCAAAAACATTCAGTACTTC
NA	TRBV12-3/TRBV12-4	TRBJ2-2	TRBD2	CASSTGTSGKGHTEELFF	TGTGCCAGCAGTACCGGGACTAGCGGGAAGGGGCACACCGAGGAGCTGTTTTTT
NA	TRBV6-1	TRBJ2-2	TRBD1	CASTPRGGRDGELFF	TGTGCCAGCACCCCCCGAGGGGGCAGGGACGGGGAGCTGTTTTTT
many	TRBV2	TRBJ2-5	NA	CASTWNFNGETQYF	TGTGCCAGCACTTGGAACTTTAATGGAGAGACCCAGTACTTC
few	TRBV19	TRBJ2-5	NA	CASSVLAGMGETQYF	TGTGCCAGTAGTGTCCTAGCAGGGATGGGAGAGACCCAGTACTTC
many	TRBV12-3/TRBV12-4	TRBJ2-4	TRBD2	CASSLGSGGLAKNIQYF	TGTGCCAGCAGTTTAGGGTCGGGGGGTCTAGCCAAAAACATTCAGTACTTC
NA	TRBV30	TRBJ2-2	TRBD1	CAWTRIQGAGELFF	TGTGCCTGGACGCGTATTCAGGGGGCCGGGGAGCTGTTTTTT
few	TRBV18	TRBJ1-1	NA	CASSPGSRTEAFF	TGTGCCAGCTCACCGGGGTCCAGGACTGAAGCTTTCTTT
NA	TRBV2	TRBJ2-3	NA	CASRKDGTSSTDTQYF	TGTGCCAGCAGGAAAGACGGAACATCTAGCACAGATACGCAGTATTTT
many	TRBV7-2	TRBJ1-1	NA	CASSPSPALNTEAFF	TGTGCCAGCAGCCCGTCCCCCGCTTTGAACACTGAAGCTTTCTTT
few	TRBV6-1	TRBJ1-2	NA	CASHEGRRDGYTF	TGTGCCAGTCACGAGGGTAGGAGGGATGGCTACACCTTC
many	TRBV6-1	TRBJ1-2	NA	CASSEGWSSNYGYTF	TGTGCCAGCAGTGAAGGATGGAGTTCCAACTATGGCTACACCTTC
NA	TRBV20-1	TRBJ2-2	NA	CSAKTANTGELFF	TGCAGTGCTAAAACAGCGAACACCGGGGAGCTGTTTTTT
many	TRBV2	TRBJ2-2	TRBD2	CASRKWRGLAGAGELFF	TGTGCCAGCAGGAAATGGAGGGGACTAGCAGGTGCCGGGGAGCTGTTTTTT
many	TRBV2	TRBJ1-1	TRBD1	CASGRTDRAEVAFF	TGTGCCAGCGGCCGAACCGACAGGGCGGAGGTAGCTTTCTTT
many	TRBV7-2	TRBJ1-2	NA	CASSLHRDGYTF	TGTGCCAGCAGCCTACACAGGGATGGCTACACCTTC
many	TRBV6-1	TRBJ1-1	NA	CASIRVIFGQTEAFF	TGTGCCAGCATTCGGGTTATCTTTGGACAAACTGAAGCTTTCTTT
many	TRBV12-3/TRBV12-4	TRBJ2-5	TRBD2	CASSFRSGGPQETQYF	TGTGCCAGCAGTTTTAGGAGCGGGGGGCCCCAAGAGACCCAGTACTTC
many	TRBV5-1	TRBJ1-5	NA	CASSLSDNSNQPQHF	TGCGCCAGCAGCTTGTCCGATAATAGCAATCAGCCCCAGCATTTT
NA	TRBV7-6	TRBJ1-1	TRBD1	CASSHRQGVLNTEAFF	TGTGCCAGCAGCCATAGACAGGGGGTATTGAACACTGAAGCTTTCTTT
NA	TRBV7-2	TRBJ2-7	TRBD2	CASSLSLAGGGYEQYF	TGTGCCAGCAGCTTATCCCTAGCGGGAGGGGGCTACGAGCAGTACTTC
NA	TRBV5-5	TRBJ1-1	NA	CASMGGRTEAFF	TGTGCCAGCATGGGAGGGCGGACTGAAGCTTTCTTT
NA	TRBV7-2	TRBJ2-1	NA	CASSLVSGPEQFF	TGTGCCAGCAGCTTAGTGAGCGGACCCGAGCAGTTCTTC
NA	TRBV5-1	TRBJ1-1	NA	CASSTRGGTSISRTEAFF	TGCGCCAGCAGCACAAGGGGGGGAACGTCTATTTCGCGCACTGAAGCTTTCTTT
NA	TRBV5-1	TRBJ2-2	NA	CASSDTSYYTGELFF	TGCGCCAGCAGTGATACTAGCTATTACACCGGGGAGCTGTTTTTT
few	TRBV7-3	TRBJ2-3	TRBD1	CASSLNAPGGIPDTQYF	TGTGCCAGCAGCTTAAACGCCCCAGGGGGCATTCCAGATACGCAGTATTTT
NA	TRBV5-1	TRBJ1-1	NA	CASSLGGTPEAFF	TGCGCCAGCAGCTTGGGAGGGACCCCTGAAGCTTTCTTT
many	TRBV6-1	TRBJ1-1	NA	CASSESENTEAFF	TGTGCCAGCAGTGAGTCAGAGAACACTGAAGCTTTCTTT
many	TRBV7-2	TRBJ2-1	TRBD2	CASSWSGNGNEQFF	TGTGCCAGCAGCTGGAGCGGGAATGGCAATGAGCAGTTCTTC
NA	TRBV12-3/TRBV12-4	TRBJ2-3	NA	CASSFGESTTTDTQYF	TGTGCCAGCAGTTTCGGCGAATCTACGACCACAGATACGCAGTATTTT
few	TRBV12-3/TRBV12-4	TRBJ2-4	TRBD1	CASSLTGTGLLTSGRDKNIQYF	TGTGCCAGCAGTTTAACCGGGACAGGGCTTCTCACTAGTGGTCGGGACAAAAACATTCAGTACTTC
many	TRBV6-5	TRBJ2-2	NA	CASSYSFQTANTGELFF	TGTGCCAGCAGTTACTCCTTCCAAACCGCGAACACCGGGGAGCTGTTTTTT
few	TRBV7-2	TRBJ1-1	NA	CASSLARVEAFF	TGTGCCAGCAGCTTAGCGCGCGTTGAAGCTTTCTTT
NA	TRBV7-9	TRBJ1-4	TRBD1	CASSDLDRDNEKLFF	TGTGCCAGCAGCGATCTGGACAGGGATAATGAAAAACTGTTTTTT
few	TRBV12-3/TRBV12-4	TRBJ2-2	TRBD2	CASSRNSGGPNTGELFF	TGTGCCAGCAGTCGAAATAGCGGGGGACCGAACACCGGGGAGCTGTTTTTT
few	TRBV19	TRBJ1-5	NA	CASRRQDDQPQHF	TGTGCCAGCCGACGACAGGACGATCAGCCCCAGCATTTT
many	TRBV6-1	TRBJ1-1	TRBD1	CATYRGALSEAFF	TGTGCCACCTACAGGGGGGCCCTTTCTGAAGCTTTCTTT
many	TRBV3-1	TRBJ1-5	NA	CASSQAGHSNQPQHF	TGTGCCAGCAGCCAAGCAGGGCACAGCAATCAGCCCCAGCATTTT
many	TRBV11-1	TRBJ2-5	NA	CASSRTVTPKTQYF	TGTGCCAGCAGCCGGACCGTCACCCCGAAGACCCAGTACTTC
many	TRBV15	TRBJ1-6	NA	CATTEGLLSGSPLHF	TGTGCCACCACCGAGGGACTCCTCTCGGGTTCACCCCTCCACTTT
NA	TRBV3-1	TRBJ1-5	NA	CASSRVGTNQPQHF	TGTGCCAGCAGCCGGGTCGGAACTAATCAGCCCCAGCATTTT
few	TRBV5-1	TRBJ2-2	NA	CASEPTSPRTGELFF	TGCGCCAGCGAACCGACTTCCCCCAGGACCGGGGAGCTGTTTTTT